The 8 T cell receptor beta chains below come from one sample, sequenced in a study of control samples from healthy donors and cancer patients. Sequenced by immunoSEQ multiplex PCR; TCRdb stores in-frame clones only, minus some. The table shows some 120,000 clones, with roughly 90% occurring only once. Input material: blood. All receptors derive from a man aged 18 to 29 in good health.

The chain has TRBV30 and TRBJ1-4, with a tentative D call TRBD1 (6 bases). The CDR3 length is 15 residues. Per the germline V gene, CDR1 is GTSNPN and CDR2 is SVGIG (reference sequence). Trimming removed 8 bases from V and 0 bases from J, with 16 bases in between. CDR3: CARGHSAPTNEKLFF. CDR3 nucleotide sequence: TGTGCCCGGGGACATTCGGCGCCAACTAATGAAAAACTGTTTTTT.

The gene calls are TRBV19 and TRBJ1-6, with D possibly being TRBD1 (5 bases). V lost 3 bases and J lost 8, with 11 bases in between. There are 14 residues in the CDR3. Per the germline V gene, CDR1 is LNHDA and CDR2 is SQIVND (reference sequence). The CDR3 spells CASSMEGLYSPLHF. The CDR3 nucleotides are TGTGCCAGTAGTATGGAGGGGTTGTATTCACCCCTCCACTTT.

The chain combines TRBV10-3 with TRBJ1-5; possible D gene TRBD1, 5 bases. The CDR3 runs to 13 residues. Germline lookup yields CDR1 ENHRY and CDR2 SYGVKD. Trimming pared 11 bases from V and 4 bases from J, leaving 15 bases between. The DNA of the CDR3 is TGTGCCGTGAGCTCCGGGGGGAATCAGCCCCAGCATTTT. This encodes CAVSSGGNQPQHF.

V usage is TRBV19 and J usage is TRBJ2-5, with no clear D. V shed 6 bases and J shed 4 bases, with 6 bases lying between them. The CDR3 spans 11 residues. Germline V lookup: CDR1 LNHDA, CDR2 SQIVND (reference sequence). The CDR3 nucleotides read TGTGCCAGTAGGGGCCGAGAGACCCAGTACTTC. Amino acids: CASRGRETQYF.

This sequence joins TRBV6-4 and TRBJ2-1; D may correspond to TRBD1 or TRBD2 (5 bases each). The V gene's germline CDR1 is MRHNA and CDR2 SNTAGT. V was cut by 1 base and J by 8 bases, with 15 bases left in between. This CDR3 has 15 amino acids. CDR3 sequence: CASSDLGRENDEQFF. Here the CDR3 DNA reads TGTGCCAGCAGTGACTTGGGCAGGGAGAACGATGAGCAGTTCTTC.

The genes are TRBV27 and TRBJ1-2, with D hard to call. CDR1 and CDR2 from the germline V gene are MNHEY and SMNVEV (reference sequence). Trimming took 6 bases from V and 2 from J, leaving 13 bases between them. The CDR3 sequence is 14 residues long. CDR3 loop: CASRTRRGNYGYTF. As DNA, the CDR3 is TGTGCCAGCAGAACCCGACGGGGAAACTATGGCTACACCTTC.

Here the CDR3 DNA reads TGTGCCAGTAGTATAATCGGTGAGCAGTTCTTC. Translation: CASSIIGEQFF. The rearrangement joins TRBV19 to TRBJ2-1; D is ambiguous. Germline lookup yields CDR1 LNHDA and CDR2 SQIVND (reference sequence). V dropped 2 bases and J dropped 9 bases, with 5 bases sitting between them. There are 11 residues in the CDR3.

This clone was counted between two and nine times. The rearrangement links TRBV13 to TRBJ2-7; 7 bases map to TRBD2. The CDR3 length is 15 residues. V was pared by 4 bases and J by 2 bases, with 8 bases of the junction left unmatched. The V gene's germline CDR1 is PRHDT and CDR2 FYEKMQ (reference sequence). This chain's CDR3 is CASSWGGGTPYEQYF. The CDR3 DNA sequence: TGTGCCAGCAGCTGGGGGGGAGGGACCCCCTACGAGCAGTACTTC.